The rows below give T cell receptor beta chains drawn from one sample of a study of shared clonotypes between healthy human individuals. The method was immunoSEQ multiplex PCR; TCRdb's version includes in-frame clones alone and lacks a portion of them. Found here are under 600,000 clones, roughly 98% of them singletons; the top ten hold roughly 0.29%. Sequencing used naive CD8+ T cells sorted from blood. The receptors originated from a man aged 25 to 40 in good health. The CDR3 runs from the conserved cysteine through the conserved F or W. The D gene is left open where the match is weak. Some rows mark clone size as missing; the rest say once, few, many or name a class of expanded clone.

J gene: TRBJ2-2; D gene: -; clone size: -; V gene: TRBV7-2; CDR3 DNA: TGTGCCAGCAGCTTGGACCTGACAGACACCGGGGAGCTGTTTTTT; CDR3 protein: CASSLDLTDTGELFF
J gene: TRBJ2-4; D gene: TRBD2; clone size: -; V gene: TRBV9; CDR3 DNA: TGTGCCAGCAGCACCGGACTAGCGGGAGGGCCAGAAAACATTCAGTACTTC; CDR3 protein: CASSTGLAGGPENIQYF
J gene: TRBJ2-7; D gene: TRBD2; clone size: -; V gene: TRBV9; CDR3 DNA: TGTGCCAGCAGCGTAGGCGGGAGGGGAGGAGACGAGCAGTACTTC; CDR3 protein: CASSVGGRGGDEQYF
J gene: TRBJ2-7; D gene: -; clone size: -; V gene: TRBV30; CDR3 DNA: TGTGCCTGGAGTGTCGGGGTAGGGTACGAGCAGTACTTC; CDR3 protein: CAWSVGVGYEQYF
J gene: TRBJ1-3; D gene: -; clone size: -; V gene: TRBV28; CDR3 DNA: TGTGCCAGCAGTAAAGGGTCTGGAAACACCATATATTTT; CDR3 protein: CASSKGSGNTIYF
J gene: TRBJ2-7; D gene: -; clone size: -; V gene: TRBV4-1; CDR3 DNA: TGCGCCAGCAGCCAAGATGGGGGGTACGAGCAGTACTTC; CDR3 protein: CASSQDGGYEQYF
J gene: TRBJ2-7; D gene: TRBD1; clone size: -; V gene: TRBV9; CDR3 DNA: TGTGCCAGCAGCCCAACAGGGGGCCTGAGTAACGAGCAGTACTTC; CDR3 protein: CASSPTGGLSNEQYF
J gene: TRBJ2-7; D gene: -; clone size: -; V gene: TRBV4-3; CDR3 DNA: TGCGCCAGCAGCCAAGATAGGCGGAGTAGCTCCTACGAGCAGTACTTC; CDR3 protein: CASSQDRRSSSYEQYF
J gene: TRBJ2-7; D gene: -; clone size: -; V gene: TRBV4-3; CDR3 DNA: TGCGCCAGCAGCCAAGATCTTGGGACCGCGAGCTCCTACGAGCAGTACTTC; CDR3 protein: CASSQDLGTASSYEQYF
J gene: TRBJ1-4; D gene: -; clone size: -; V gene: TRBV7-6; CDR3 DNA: TGTGCCAGCAGTCATGGGGCTCTGAATGAAAAACTGTTTTTT; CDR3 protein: CASSHGALNEKLFF
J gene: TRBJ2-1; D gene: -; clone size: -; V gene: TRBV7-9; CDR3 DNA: TGTGCCAGCAGCTTAGTCCGGGAGCAGTTCTTC; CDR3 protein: CASSLVREQFF
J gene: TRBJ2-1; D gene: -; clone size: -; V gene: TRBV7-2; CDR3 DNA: TGTGCCAGCAGCCCCAGGGGGGACAATGAGCAGTTCTTC; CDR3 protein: CASSPRGDNEQFF
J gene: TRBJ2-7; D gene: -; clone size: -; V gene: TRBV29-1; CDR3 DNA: TGCAGCTTTACGACACTCTCCTACGAGCAGTACTTC; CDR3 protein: CSFTTLSYEQYF
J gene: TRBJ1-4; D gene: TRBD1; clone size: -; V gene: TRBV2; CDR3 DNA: TGTGCCAGCAGTCAAACAGGGGAACTGTTTTTT; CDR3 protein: CASSQTGELFF
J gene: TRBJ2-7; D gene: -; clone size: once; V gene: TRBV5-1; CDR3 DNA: TGCGCCAGCAGTGACAGGCAGTACGAGCAGTACTTC; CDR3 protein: CASSDRQYEQYF
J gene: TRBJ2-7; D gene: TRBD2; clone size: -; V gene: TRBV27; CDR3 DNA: TGTGCCAGCAATTCTGTCGGGGGGGGCACCACCTACGAGCAGTACTTC; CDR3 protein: CASNSVGGGTTYEQYF
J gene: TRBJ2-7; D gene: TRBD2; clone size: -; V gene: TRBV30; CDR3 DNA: TGTGCCTGGAGTGTAAAGGGACTAGCGGGAGACTACGAGCAGTACTTC; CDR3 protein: CAWSVKGLAGDYEQYF
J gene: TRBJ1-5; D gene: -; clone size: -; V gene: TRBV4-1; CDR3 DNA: TGCGCCAGCAGCCAAGGGGGGGCTGGCAATCAGCCCCAGCATTTT; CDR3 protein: CASSQGGAGNQPQHF
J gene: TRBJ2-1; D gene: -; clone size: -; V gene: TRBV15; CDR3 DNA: TGTGCCACCAGGGGCCCGAGCTCCTACAATGAGCAGTTCTTC; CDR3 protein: CATRGPSSYNEQFF
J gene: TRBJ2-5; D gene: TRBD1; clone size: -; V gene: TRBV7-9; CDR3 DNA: TGTGCCAGCAGCCCGACAGGGGGCGAGACCCAGTACTTC; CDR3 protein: CASSPTGGETQYF
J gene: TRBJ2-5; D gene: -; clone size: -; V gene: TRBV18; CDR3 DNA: TGTGCCAGCTCACCTGTCTCAGGGCAAGAGACCCAGTACTTC; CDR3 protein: CASSPVSGQETQYF
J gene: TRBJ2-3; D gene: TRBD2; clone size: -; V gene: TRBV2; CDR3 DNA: TGTGCCAGCAGTGGGCAACTAGCGGGGTCCAGATATACGCAGTATTTT; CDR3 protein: CASSGQLAGSRYTQYF
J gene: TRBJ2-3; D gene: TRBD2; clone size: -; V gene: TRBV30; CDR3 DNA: TGTGCCTGGAGTTCGGTAGCGGGAGCTACAGATACGCAGTATTTT; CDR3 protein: CAWSSVAGATDTQYF
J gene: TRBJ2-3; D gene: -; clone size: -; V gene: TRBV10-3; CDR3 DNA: TGTGCCATCAGTGAGCCTGGACGAGACCCTGGCACAGATACGCAGTATTTT; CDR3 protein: CAISEPGRDPGTDTQYF
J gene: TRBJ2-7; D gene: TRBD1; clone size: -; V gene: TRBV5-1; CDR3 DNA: TGCGCCAGCAGCTCCGGGACAGGGGGCGACGAGCAGTACTTC; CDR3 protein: CASSSGTGGDEQYF
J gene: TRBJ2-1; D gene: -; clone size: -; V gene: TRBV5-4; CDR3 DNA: TGTGCCAGCAGCTTTTATGATAGCTACAATGAGCAGTTCTTC; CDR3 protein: CASSFYDSYNEQFF
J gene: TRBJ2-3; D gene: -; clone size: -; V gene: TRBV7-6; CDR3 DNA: TGTGCCAGCAGCTTAGAGGCAGGGATCGCGTTCACAGATACGCAGTATTTT; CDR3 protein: CASSLEAGIAFTDTQYF
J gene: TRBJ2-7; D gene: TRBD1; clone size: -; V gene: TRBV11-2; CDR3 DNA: TGTGCCAGCAGCCCCTCCCGGGACAGGGTTTCCTACGAGCAGTACTTC; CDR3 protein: CASSPSRDRVSYEQYF
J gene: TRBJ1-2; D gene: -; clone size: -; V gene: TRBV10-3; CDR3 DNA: TGTGCCATCAGTGAGGAGCAGGGAGCTAACTATGGCTACACCTTC; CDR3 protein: CAISEEQGANYGYTF
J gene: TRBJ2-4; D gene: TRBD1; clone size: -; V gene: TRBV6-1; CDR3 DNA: TGTGCCAGCAGCCTACAGGGGCGAGCCAAAAACATTCAGTACTTC; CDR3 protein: CASSLQGRAKNIQYF
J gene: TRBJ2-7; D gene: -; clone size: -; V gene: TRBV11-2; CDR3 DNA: TGTGCCAGCAGCCCACCGGGCTATCGCGACGAGCAGTACTTC; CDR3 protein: CASSPPGYRDEQYF
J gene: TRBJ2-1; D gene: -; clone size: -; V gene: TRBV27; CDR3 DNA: TGTGCCAGCACCCCTGTTCCAGGGGAGGGGCAGTTCTTC; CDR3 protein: CASTPVPGEGQFF
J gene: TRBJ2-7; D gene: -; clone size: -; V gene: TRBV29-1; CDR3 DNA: TGCAGCGTTGAGATCCCAGGTAGCTCCTACGAGCAGTACTTC; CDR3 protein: CSVEIPGSSYEQYF
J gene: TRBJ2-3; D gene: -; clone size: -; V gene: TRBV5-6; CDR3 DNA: TGTGCCAGCTTGGCGGGACAGTCGAACACAGATACGCAGTATTTT; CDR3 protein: CASLAGQSNTDTQYF
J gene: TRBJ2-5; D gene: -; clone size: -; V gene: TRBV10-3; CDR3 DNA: TGTGCCATCAGTTCGGACAGCCAAGAGACCCAGTACTTC; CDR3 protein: CAISSDSQETQYF
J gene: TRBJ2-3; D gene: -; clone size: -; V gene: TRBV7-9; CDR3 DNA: TGTGCCAGCAGCTCCTCTAGGTCAGGGTCCCGCACAGATACGCAGTATTTT; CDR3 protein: CASSSSRSGSRTDTQYF
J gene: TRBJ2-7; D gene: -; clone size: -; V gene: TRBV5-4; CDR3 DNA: TGTGCCAGCAGCTTTGGATTGTACGAGCAGTACTTC; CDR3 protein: CASSFGLYEQYF
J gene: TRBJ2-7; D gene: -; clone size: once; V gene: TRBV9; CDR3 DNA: TGTGCCAGCAGCGGACGAGGCCCCACCTACGAGCAGTACTTC; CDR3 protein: CASSGRGPTYEQYF